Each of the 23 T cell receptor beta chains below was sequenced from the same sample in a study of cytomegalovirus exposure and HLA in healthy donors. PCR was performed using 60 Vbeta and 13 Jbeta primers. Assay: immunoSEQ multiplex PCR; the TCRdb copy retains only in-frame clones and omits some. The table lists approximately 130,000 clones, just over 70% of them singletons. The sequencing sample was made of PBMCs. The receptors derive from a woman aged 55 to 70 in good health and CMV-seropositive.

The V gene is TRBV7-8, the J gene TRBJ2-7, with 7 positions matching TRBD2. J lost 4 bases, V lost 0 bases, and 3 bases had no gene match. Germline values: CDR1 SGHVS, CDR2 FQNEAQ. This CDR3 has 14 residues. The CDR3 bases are TGTGCCAGCAGCTTAGCACTAGCGCGGTACGAGCAGTACTTC. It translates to CASSLALARYEQYF.

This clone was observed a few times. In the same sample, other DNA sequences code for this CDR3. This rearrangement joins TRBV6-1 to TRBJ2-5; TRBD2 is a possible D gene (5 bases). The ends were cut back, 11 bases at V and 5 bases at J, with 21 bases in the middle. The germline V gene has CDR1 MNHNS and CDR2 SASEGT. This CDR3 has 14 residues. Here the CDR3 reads CAAQAEGSWETQYF. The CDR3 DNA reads TGTGCCGCGCAGGCAGAGGGATCCTGGGAGACCCAGTACTTC.

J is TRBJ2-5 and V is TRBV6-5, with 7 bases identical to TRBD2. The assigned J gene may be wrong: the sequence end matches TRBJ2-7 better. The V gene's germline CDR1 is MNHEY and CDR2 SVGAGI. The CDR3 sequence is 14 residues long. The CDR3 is CASRTLRGSYEQYF. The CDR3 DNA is TGTGCCAGCAGGACCCTGCGGGGGTCCTACGAGCAGTACTTC.

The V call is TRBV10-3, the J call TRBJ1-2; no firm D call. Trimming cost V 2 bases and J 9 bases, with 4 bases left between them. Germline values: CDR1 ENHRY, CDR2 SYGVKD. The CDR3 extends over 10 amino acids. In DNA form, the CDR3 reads TGTGCCATCAGTGAGGAGCGCTACACCTTC. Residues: CAISEERYTF.

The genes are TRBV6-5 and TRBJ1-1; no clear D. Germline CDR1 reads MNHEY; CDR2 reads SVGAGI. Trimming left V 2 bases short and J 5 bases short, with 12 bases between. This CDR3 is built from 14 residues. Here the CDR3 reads CASSYLTTGTEAFF. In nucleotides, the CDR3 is TGTGCCAGCAGTTACCTTACAACGGGGACTGAAGCTTTCTTT.

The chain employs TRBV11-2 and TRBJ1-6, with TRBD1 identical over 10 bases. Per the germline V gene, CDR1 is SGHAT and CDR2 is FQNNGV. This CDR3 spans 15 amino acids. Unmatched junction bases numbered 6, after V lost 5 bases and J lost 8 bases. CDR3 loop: CASSPWTGGDSPLHF. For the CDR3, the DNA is TGTGCCAGCAGCCCATGGACAGGGGGGGATTCACCCCTCCACTTT.

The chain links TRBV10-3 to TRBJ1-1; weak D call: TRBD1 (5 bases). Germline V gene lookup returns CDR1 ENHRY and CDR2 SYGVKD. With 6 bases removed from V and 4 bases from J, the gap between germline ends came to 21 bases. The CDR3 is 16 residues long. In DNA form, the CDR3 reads TGTGCCATCAGGCACGGGGTTATCATGGGGGGCACTGAAGCTTTCTTT. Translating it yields CAIRHGVIMGGTEAFF.

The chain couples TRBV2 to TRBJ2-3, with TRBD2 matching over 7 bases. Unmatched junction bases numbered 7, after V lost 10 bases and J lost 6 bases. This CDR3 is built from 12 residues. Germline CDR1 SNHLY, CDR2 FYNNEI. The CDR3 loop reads CATSGLDDTQYF. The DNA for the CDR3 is TGTGCCACCTCTGGACTAGACGATACGCAGTATTTT. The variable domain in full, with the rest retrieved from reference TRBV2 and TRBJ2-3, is EPEVTQTPSHQVTQMGQEVILRCVPISNHLYFYWYRQILGQKVEFLVSFYNNEISEKSEIFDDQFSVERPDGSNFTLKIRSTKLEDSAMYFCATSGLDDTQYFGPGTRLTVL.

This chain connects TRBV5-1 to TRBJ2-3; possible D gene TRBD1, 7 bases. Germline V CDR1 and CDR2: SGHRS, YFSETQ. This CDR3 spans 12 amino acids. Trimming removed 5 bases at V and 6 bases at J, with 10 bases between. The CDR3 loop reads CASSPGGDTQYF. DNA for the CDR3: TGCGCCAGCAGTCCAGGGGGGGATACGCAGTATTTT. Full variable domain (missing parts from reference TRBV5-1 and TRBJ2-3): KAGVTQTPRYLIKTRGQQVTLSCSPISGHRSVSWYQQTPGQGLQFLFEYFSETQRNKGNFPGRFSGRQFSNSRSEMNVSTLELGDSALYLCASSPGGDTQYFGPGTRLTVL.

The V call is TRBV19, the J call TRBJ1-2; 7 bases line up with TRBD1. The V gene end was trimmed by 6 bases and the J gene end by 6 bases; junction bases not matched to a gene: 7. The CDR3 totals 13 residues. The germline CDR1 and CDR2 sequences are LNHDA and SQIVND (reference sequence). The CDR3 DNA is TGTGCCAGTAGGACCTCAGGGGGACATGGCTACACCTTC. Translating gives CASRTSGGHGYTF.

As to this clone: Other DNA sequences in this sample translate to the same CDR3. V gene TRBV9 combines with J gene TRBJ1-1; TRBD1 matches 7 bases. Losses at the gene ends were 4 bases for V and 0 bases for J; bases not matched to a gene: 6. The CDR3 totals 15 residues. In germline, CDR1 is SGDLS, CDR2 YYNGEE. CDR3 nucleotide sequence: TGTGCCAGCAGCCCACGACAGGGCTTGAACACTGAAGCTTTCTTT. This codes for CASSPRQGLNTEAFF.

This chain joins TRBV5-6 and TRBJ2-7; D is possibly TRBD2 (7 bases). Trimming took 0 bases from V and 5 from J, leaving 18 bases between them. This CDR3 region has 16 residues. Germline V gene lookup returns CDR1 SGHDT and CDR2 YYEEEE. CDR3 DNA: TGTGCCAGCAGCTTGGTCAAATGGGAGGGGGGGGACGAGCAGTACTTC. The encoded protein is CASSLVKWEGGDEQYF.

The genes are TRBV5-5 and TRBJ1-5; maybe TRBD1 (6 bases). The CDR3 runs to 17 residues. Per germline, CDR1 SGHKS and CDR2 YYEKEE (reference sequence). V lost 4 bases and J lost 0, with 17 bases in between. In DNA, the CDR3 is TGTGCCAGCAGCAACCGAGGGGGGGGTATTAGCAATCAGCCCCAGCATTTT. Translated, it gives CASSNRGGGISNQPQHF.

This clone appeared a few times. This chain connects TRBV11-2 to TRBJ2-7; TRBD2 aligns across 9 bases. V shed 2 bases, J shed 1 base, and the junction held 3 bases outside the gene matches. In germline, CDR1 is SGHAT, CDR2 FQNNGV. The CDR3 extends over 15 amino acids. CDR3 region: CASSLISGGSYEQYF. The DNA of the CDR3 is TGTGCCAGCAGCTTAATTAGCGGGGGTTCCTACGAGCAGTACTTC. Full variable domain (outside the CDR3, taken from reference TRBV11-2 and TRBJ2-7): EAGVAQSPRYKIIEKRQSVAFWCNPISGHATLYWYQQILGQGPKLLIQFQNNGVVDDSQLPKDRFSAERLKGVDSTLKIQPAKLEDSAVYLCASSLISGGSYEQYFGPGTRLTVT.

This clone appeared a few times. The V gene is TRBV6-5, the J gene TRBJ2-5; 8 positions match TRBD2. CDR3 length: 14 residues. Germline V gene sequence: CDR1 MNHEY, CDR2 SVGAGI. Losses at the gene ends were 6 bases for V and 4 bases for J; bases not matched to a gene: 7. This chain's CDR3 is CASRLTGGGETQYF. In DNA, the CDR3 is TGTGCCAGCAGACTTACCGGGGGGGGAGAGACCCAGTACTTC.

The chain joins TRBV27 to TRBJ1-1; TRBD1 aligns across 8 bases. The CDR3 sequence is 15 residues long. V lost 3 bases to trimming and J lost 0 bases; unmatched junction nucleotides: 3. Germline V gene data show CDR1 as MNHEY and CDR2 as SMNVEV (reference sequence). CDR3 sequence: CASSFLDRVNTEAFF. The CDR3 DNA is TGTGCCAGCAGTTTCTTGGACAGGGTGAACACTGAAGCTTTCTTT.

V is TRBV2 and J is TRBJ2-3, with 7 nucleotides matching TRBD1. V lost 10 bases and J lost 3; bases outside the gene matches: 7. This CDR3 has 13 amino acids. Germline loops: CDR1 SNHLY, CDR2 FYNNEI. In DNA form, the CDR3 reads TGTGCCACCCGGGACAGAAGAACAGATACGCAGTATTTT. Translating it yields CATRDRRTDTQYF.

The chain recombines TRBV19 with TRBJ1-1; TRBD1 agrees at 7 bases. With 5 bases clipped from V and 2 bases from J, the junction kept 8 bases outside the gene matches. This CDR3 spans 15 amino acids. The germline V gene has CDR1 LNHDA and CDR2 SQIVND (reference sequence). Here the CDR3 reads CASSAPGTENTEAFF. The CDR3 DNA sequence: TGTGCCAGTAGTGCCCCGGGGACAGAAAACACTGAAGCTTTCTTT. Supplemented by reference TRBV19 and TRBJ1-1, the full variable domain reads DGGITQSPKYLFRKEGQNVTLSCEQNLNHDAMYWYRQDPGQGLRLIYYSQIVNDFQKGDIAEGYSVSREKKESFPLTVTSAQKNPTAFYLCASSAPGTENTEAFFGQGTRLTVV.

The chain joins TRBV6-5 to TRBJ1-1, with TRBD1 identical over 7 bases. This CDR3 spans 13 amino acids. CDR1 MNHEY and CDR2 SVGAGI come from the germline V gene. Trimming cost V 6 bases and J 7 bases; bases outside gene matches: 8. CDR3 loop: CASRPQGQSEAFF. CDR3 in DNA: TGTGCCAGCAGGCCTCAGGGACAGAGTGAAGCTTTCTTT.

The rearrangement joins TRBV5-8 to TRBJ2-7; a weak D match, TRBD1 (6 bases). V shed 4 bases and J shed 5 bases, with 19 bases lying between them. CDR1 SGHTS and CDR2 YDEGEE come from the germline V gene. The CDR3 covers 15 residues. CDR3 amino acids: CASSPERAGGDEQYF. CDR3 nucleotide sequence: TGTGCCAGCAGCCCGGAACGGGCTGGGGGCGACGAGCAGTACTTC.

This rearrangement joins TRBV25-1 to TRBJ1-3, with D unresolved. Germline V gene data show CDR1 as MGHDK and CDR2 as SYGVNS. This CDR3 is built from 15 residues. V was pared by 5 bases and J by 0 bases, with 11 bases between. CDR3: CASSSEMSSGNTIYF. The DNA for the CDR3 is TGTGCCAGCAGTTCGGAGATGAGCTCTGGAAACACCATATATTTT. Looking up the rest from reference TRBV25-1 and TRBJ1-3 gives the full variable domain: EADIYQTPRYLVIGTGKKITLECSQTMGHDKMYWYQQDPGMELHLIHYSYGVNSTEKGDLSSESTVSRIRTEHFPLTLESARPSHTSQYLCASSSEMSSGNTIYFGEGSWLTVV.

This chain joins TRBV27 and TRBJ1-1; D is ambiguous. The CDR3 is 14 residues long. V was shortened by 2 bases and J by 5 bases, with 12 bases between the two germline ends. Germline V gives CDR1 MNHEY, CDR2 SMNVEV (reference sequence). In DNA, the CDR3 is TGTGCCAGCAGTTTAGGTCGGGGTTTAACTGAAGCTTTCTTT. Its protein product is CASSLGRGLTEAFF.

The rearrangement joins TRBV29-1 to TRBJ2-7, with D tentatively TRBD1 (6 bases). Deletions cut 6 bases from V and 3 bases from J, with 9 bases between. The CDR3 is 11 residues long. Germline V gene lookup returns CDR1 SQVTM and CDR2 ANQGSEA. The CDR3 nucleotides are TGCAGCGTAAGGACAGTCTACGAGCAGTACTTC. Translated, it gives CSVRTVYEQYF.